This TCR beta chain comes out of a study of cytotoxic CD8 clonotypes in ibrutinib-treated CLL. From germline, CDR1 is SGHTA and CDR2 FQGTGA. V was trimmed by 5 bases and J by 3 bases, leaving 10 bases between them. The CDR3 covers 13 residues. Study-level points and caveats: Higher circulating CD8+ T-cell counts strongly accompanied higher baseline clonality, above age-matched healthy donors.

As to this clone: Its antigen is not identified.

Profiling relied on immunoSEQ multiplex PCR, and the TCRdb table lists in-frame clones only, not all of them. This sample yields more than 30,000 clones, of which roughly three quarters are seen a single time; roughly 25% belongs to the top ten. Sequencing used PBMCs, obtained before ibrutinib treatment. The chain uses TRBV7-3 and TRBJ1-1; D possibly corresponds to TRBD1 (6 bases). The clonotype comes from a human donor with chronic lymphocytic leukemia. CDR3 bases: TGTGCCAGCAGCGCACAGGGAGACACTGAAGCTTTCTTT. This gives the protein CASSAQGDTEAFF.